This TCR beta chain was identified during a study of molecular identifiers for immune sequencing clone quantification. Study-level information: Five portions were made in replicates from RNA of about 21,000 or 97,000 naive CD8 cells, and four underwent sequencing.

Libraries for naive CD8 T cells, which were made from about 20,000 to 1,000,000 sorted cells, drew on 10%, 30% or 50% of the RNA. The CDR3 consists of 14 residues. Library preparation followed earlier protocols using designated TCR primers. TCRdb passed the PCR reads through MiXCR, listing each CDR3 protein once. The sample records about 330,000 distinct CDR3 sequences, under 25% being singletons. This clonotype occurred many times. The junction departs from the called germline gene at one end, perhaps through a read error. The sequenced sample was naive CD8+ T cells from blood, with Jurkat cell RNA spiked in. Regarding subset: FACS-sorted CD8+CD4-CCR7+CD45RA+ naive T cells. This clonotype was sampled from a human donor in good health. Some libraries in this study had Jurkat cell RNA spiked in. The chain links TRBV12-3 or TRBV12-4 to TRBJ2-7; D not certain. DNA for the CDR3: TGTGCCAGCAGCTTAGCCGGTCATCCCTACGAGCAGTACTTC. This gives the protein CASSLAGHPYEQYF.